This record covers a single TCR beta chain. Only in-frame clones appear in the TCRdb table, and some are missing; sequencing was by immunoSEQ multiplex PCR. The sample has around 270,000 clones; over 70% are singletons. This record comes from a study of blood T cell repertoires in COVID-19. Study details: T cells, B-cell-depleted T cells, or PBMCs provided the cDNA or gDNA that served as material.

Material: PBMCs or T cells enriched from blood (not recorded which). This receptor was obtained from a woman aged 40 to 50 who had been exposed to COVID-19.

The CDR3 loop is CASSLLTSVYNEQFF. The CDR3 DNA follows: TGTGCCAGCAGCTTACTGACTAGCGTCTACAATGAGCAGTTCTTC. The chain is built from TRBV27 and TRBJ2-1; 8 bases fit TRBD2. The V gene end was trimmed by 6 bases and the J gene end by 3 bases; junction bases not matched to a gene: 7. The CDR3 is made up of 15 amino acids. Germline-derived CDR1 and CDR2 are MNHEY and SMNVEV (reference sequence).